The source of this T cell receptor beta chain is a study of spatial heterogeneity in lung cancer. For the study at large: The donors, roughly 70 patients with untreated early-stage non-small cell lung cancer, provided the samples. Within raw reads, each unique TCR and UMI combination appeared on average more than ten times.

Every molecule of TCR cDNA had its own unique molecular identifier. TCRdb processed the 5' RACE reads anew with MiXCR; each CDR3 protein has one entry. The sample carries about 52,000 distinct CDR3 sequences, around 7.7% recorded once. The time point: blood at routine non-recurrence follow-up after resection. Without sorting, whole RNA was sequenced from tumor, nontumor lung or frozen PBMC. Germline values: CDR1 KGHSH, CDR2 LQKENI. The length of the CDR3 is 13 residues. Trimming stripped 2 bases from V and 2 bases from J, with 5 bases between. The specimen was PBMCs, collected at follow-up. The chain has TRBV18 and TRBJ2-3; D gene ambiguous. This receptor was identified in a female donor with early-stage non-small cell lung cancer. The CDR3 nucleotides read TGTGCCAGCTCACCAGTAACCACAGATACGCAGTATTTT. Its translation is CASSPVTTDTQYF.